The present T cell receptor beta chain was sequenced within a study of shared clonotypes between healthy human individuals. General study results and limits: For naive CD4 cells, 4% to 6% of clonotypes were shared across a handful of donors. Compared with clonotypes that all four donors shared, non-shared clonotypes had lower generation probabilities.

CDR3 length: 13 residues. Unmatched junction bases numbered 5, after V lost 1 base and J lost 9 bases. Germline CDR1 and CDR2: SNHLY and FYNNEI. This table comes from immunoSEQ multiplex PCR, and its TCRdb copy is limited to in-frame clones, with some not included. The table includes about 2.3 million clones, 85% to 95% detected once. Concerning this clone: Its specificity is unknown.

This rearrangement joins TRBV2 to TRBJ2-7; 8 bases agree with TRBD1. The specimen sequenced was naive CD4+ T cells from PBMCs. The sample's subset: CD45RA+ positively selected. The sequence derives from a man aged 18 to 30 in good health. Some clones in this sample may be carry-over from other donors' samples. This CDR3 is CASSEGLTGGQYF. The CDR3 region has the DNA TGTGCCAGCAGTGAAGGATTAACAGGGGGGCAGTACTTC.